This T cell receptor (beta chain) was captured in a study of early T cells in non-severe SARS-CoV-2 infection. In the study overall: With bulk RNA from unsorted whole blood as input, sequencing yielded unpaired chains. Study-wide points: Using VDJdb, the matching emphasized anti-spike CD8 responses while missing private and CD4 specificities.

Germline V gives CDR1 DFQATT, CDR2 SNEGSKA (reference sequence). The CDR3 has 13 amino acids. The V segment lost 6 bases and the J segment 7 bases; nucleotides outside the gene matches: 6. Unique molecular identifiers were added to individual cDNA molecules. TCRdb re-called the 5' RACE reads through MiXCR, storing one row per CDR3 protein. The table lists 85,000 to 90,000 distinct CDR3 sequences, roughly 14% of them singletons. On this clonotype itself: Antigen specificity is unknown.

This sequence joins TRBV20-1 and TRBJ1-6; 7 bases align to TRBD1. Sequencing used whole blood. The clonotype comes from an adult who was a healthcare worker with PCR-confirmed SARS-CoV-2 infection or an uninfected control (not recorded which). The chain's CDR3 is CSATGTANSPLHF. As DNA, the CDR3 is TGCAGTGCGACCGGGACAGCCAATTCACCCCTCCACTTT.